This T cell receptor beta chain was identified in a study of shared clonotypes between healthy human individuals. J gave up 7 bases and V 6 bases, and 7 bases lay outside the gene matches. Germline CDR1 and CDR2: SGHTA and FQGNSA. The CDR3 sequence is 13 residues long. Whole-study findings and limits: Naive subsets typically showed greater estimated richness than memory subsets.

Sequenced by immunoSEQ multiplex PCR; TCRdb stores in-frame clones only, minus some. There are around 2,000,000 clones in the sample; 85% to 95% occur only once, and 0.13% lies in the top ten. A word on this clone: Antigen specificity is unknown. Other DNA sequences in this sample translate to the same CDR3.

The receptor comes from a young man in good health. Sequenced sample: naive CD4+ T cells sorted from blood. Regarding subset: CD45RA+ positively selected. The chain is built from TRBV7-2 and TRBJ1-2, with 8 nucleotides matching TRBD1. This chain's CDR3 is CASSLGQGSGYTF. The CDR3 region has the DNA TGTGCCAGCAGTCTAGGACAGGGTAGTGGCTACACCTTC. Full variable domain (outside the CDR3, taken from reference TRBV7-2 and TRBJ1-2): GAGVSQSPSNKVTEKGKDVELRCDPISGHTALYWYRQSLGQGLEFLIYFQGNSAPDKSGLPSDRFSAERTGGSVSTLTIQRTQQEDSAVYLCASSLGQGSGYTFGSGTRLTVV.